This entry is about one T cell receptor (beta chain). Its antigen is undetermined. The data were taken from a study of T cell responses to AZD1222 COVID-19 vaccine. Broader study findings: Vaccine-associated CD4 TCRs ranged over spike, dominating at 160-218 and 743-854.

The protocol was immunoSEQ multiplex PCR, while the TCRdb copy is restricted to in-frame clones and leaves out a portion. The sample gives roughly 150,000 clones, over 85% of which show up once; over 1.5% is in the top ten. The source of this sequence is an adult in good health. The sequences come from peripheral blood, collected on day 0 of AZD1222 vaccination.

The DNA of the CDR3 is TGTGCCAGCAGCACAGACAGGGGGCAGAAGGAAAAACTGTTTTTT. As protein: CASSTDRGQKEKLFF. The rearrangement joins TRBV7-9 to TRBJ1-4, with TRBD1 matching over 10 bases. CDR1 SEHNR and CDR2 FQNEAQ come from the germline V gene (reference sequence). The CDR3 is made up of 15 amino acids. The junction had 8 bases not matched to a gene; V was cut back by 5 bases and J by 8 bases.